These 22 T cell receptor beta chains were all obtained from the same sample, sequenced in a study of blood T cell repertoires in COVID-19. Profiled with immunoSEQ multiplex PCR; TCRdb holds only in-frame clones, not every one. The table shows fewer than 200,000 clones, with approximately 82% occurring only once. Sequencing was carried out using PBMCs or T cells enriched from blood (not recorded which). These TCRs come from a woman aged 45-60 years who had recovered from COVID-19.

The J gene is TRBJ2-3, the V gene TRBV6-5, with D possibly TRBD2 on 5 matching bases. The ends were cut back, 2 bases at V and 1 base at J, with 7 bases in the middle. This CDR3 has 14 amino acids. CDR1 and CDR2 from the germline V gene are MNHEY and SVGAGI. CDR3 coding DNA: TGTGCCAGCAGTTACCGAGCGGGCACAGATACGCAGTATTTT. Its protein is CASSYRAGTDTQYF.

This clone was recorded only once. V usage is TRBV25-1 and J usage is TRBJ1-6, with D unresolved. V shed 4 bases and J shed 12 bases, with 7 bases lying between them. The germline gives CDR1 MGHDK, CDR2 SYGVNS. This CDR3 comprises 11 residues. CDR3 DNA: TGTGCCAGCAGTGCAGGAGGACCCCTCCACTTT. Its protein is CASSAGGPLHF.

The chain employs TRBV15 and TRBJ1-5, with D perhaps matching TRBD1 (6 bases). Per germline, CDR1 LNHNV and CDR2 YYDKDF (reference sequence). This CDR3 comprises 14 residues. Trimming removed 1 base at V and 9 bases at J, with 13 bases between. CDR3 coding DNA: TGTGCCACCAGCAGAGGGGTTGGACAGTGGCCCCAGCATTTT. This translates into CATSRGVGQWPQHF.

The rearrangement joins TRBV5-1 to TRBJ2-5; D is perhaps TRBD1 (5 bases). The length of the CDR3 is 16 residues. Germline CDR1 and CDR2: SGHRS and YFSETQ. Trimming removed 1 base at V and 5 bases at J, with 18 bases between. The CDR3 DNA follows: TGCGCCAGCAGCTTGAGTCGCAGGGCCAGTACGGAGACCCAGTACTTC. Protein product: CASSLSRRASTETQYF. Variable domain in full (rest from reference TRBV5-1 and TRBJ2-5): KAGVTQTPRYLIKTRGQQVTLSCSPISGHRSVSWYQQTPGQGLQFLFEYFSETQRNKGNFPGRFSGRQFSNSRSEMNVSTLELGDSALYLCASSLSRRASTETQYFGPGTRLLVL.

The chain uses TRBV11-2 and TRBJ2-3; no reliable D call. This CDR3 has 12 residues. Germline V gene sequence: CDR1 SGHAT, CDR2 FQNNGV. Trimming took 5 bases from V and 4 from J, leaving 7 bases between them. CDR3 nucleotide sequence: TGTGCCAGCAGCATAGGGCCAGATACGCAGTATTTT. The encoded protein is CASSIGPDTQYF.

This clone showed up just a few times. This rearrangement joins TRBV7-9 to TRBJ1-6, with D possibly being TRBD1 (6 bases). CDR3 length: 14 residues. The V gene's germline CDR1 is SEHNR and CDR2 FQNEAQ (reference sequence). V was clipped by 3 bases and J by 11 bases, with 14 bases between them. This chain's CDR3 is CASSLSVQGTPLHF. The CDR3 DNA reads TGTGCCAGCAGCTTGTCCGTACAGGGAACACCCCTCCACTTT. Full variable domain (outside the CDR3, taken from reference TRBV7-9 and TRBJ1-6): DTGVSQNPRHKITKRGQNVTFRCDPISEHNRLYWYRQTLGQGPEFLTYFQNEAQLEKSRLLSDRFSAERPKGSFSTLEIQRTEQGDSAMYLCASSLSVQGTPLHFGNGTRLTVT.

The chain is built from TRBV5-4 and TRBJ1-2; 7 bases match TRBD1. This CDR3 has 17 amino acids. V shed 4 bases and J 8 bases; nucleotides not matched to a gene: 20. In germline, CDR1 is SGHNT, CDR2 YYREEE (reference sequence). DNA for the CDR3: TGTGCCAGCAGCCCGGGCGGAGGAGGACAGGCCCCAGCGGGCTACACCTTC. Its translation: CASSPGGGGQAPAGYTF.

The chain uses TRBV18 and TRBJ1-2, with 7 nucleotides matching TRBD1. This CDR3 has 13 residues. Looked up from germline, CDR1 is KGHSH and CDR2 is LQKENI. V was pared by 4 bases and J by 1 base, with 0 bases of the junction left unmatched. The CDR3 DNA reads as TGTGCCAGCTCACGACAGGGTAACTATGGCTACACCTTC. Translation gives CASSRQGNYGYTF.

The V gene is TRBV19, the J gene TRBJ1-1; 7 positions agree with TRBD1. V lost 7 bases to trimming and J lost 0 bases; unmatched junction nucleotides: 8. The V gene's germline CDR1 is LNHDA and CDR2 SQIVND (reference sequence). The CDR3 has 15 residues. CDR3: CASNRQGGLNTEAFF. CDR3 nucleotides: TGTGCCAGTAATCGACAGGGAGGCCTGAACACTGAAGCTTTCTTT.

This clone has more than one count but fewer than ten. This rearrangement joins TRBV5-6 to TRBJ1-5; 10 positions agree with TRBD1. Germline V gene data show CDR1 as SGHDT and CDR2 as YYEEEE. The CDR3 spans 14 residues. V trimming: 4 bases; J trimming: 7 bases; junction bases outside the gene matches: 5. The CDR3 DNA reads TGTGCCAGCAGCGGACAGGGGGGAGTGCAGCCCCAGCATTTT. Encoded protein: CASSGQGGVQPQHF.

The V call is TRBV6-2 or TRBV6-3, the J call TRBJ2-7; TRBD2 agrees at 11 bases. Germline assignment: CDR1 MNHEY and CDR2 SVGEGT. This CDR3 contains 17 residues. V shed 2 bases and J 0 bases; nucleotides not matched to a gene: 6. As DNA, the CDR3 is TGTGCCAGCAGTTACGGGGGACTAGCGGCCTTCTCCTACGAGCAGTACGTC. It translates to CASSYGGLAAFSYEQYV.

The CDR3 region is CASSQERQGAGAEAFF. The CDR3 nucleotides are TGTGCCAGCAGCCAAGAGAGGCAGGGGGCGGGCGCTGAAGCTTTCTTT. This chain uses TRBV3-1 (or the pseudogene TRBV3-2) with TRBJ1-1; 8 nucleotides agree with TRBD1. The CDR3 is 16 amino acids. CDR1 is LGHDT, CDR2 YNNKEL, per germline (reference sequence). Trimming at V came to 0 bases and at J to 6 bases, leaving 9 bases not matched to a gene.

This clone was found once. The chain uses TRBV15 and TRBJ1-2; possibly TRBD1 for D (5 bases). V shed 1 base and J shed 6 bases, with 9 bases lying between them. The CDR3 spans 13 residues. Per germline, CDR1 LNHNV and CDR2 YYDKDF (reference sequence). The CDR3 sequence is CATSRARVDGYTF. The CDR3 DNA sequence: TGTGCCACCAGCAGAGCCAGGGTTGATGGCTACACCTTC. The whole variable domain, filled in from reference TRBV15 and TRBJ1-2, reads DAMVIQNPRYQVTQFGKPVTLSCSQTLNHNVMYWYQQKSSQAPKLLFHYYDKDFNNEADTPDNFQSRRPNTSFCFLDIRSPGLGDTAMYLCATSRARVDGYTFGSGTRLTVV.

This chain joins TRBV9 and TRBJ2-1; D is ambiguous. Trimming left V 4 bases short and J 8 bases short, with 16 bases between. The CDR3 totals 14 residues. CDR1 SGDLS and CDR2 YYNGEE come from the germline V gene. The CDR3 region is CASSPQPLPDEQFF. Here the CDR3 DNA reads TGTGCCAGCAGCCCACAGCCTCTTCCCGATGAGCAGTTCTTC.

The rearrangement links TRBV28 to TRBJ1-5; TRBD1 agrees at 7 bases. CDR3 length: 16 residues. V was pared by 3 bases and J by 0 bases, with 5 bases of the junction left unmatched. Germline-derived CDR1 and CDR2 are MDHEN and SYDVKM. The CDR3 reads CASSFGTEGSNQPQHF. The CDR3 DNA is TGTGCCAGCAGTTTCGGGACAGAAGGTAGCAATCAGCCCCAGCATTTT.

The chain combines TRBV4-1 with TRBJ1-2; D unclear. CDR1 and CDR2 from the germline V gene are MGHRA and YSYEKL. Trimming took off 4 bases at V and 4 bases at J, with 13 bases between the two ends. This CDR3 region has 14 residues. The CDR3 DNA reads as TGCGCCAGCAGCCCCCATGGCACAACCTATGGCTACACCTTC. Its translation: CASSPHGTTYGYTF.

The J gene is TRBJ2-1, the V gene TRBV10-3; a possible D gene is TRBD2 (5 bases). The CDR3 is made up of 14 amino acids. The ends were cut back, 2 bases at V and 8 bases at J, with 13 bases in the middle. Germline loops: CDR1 ENHRY, CDR2 SYGVKD. In DNA form, the CDR3 reads TGTGCCATCAGTGAGGGGCCCCGGCGGGATGAGCAGTTCTTC. Its protein is CAISEGPRRDEQFF.

The chain combines TRBV28 with TRBJ1-5; D uncertain. V lost 10 bases and J lost 4, with 11 bases in between. The V gene's germline CDR1 is MDHEN and CDR2 SYDVKM. This CDR3 is built from 12 residues. This CDR3 reads CAIQWENQPQHF. Written as DNA, the CDR3 is TGTGCCATCCAGTGGGAGAATCAGCCCCAGCATTTT.

In DNA form, the CDR3 reads TGTGCCAGCAGCCCCGGGGGGGAGACCCAGTACTTC. As protein: CASSPGGETQYF. The chain employs TRBV12-3 or TRBV12-4 and TRBJ2-5, with 7 nucleotides matching TRBD2. CDR3 length equals 12 residues. V was pared by 6 bases and J by 5 bases, with 3 bases of the junction left unmatched.

CDR3 residues: CASRRTQGVVSPLHF. The CDR3 DNA reads as TGTGCCAGCAGACGAACACAGGGGGTAGTATCACCCCTCCACTTT. This sequence joins TRBV11-2 and TRBJ1-6, with TRBD1 identical over 8 bases. Trimming at V came to 6 bases and at J to 10 bases, leaving 11 bases not matched to a gene. This CDR3 is built from 15 residues. Germline V gives CDR1 SGHAT, CDR2 FQNNGV.

The rearrangement links TRBV30 to TRBJ2-1; D is perhaps TRBD2 (6 bases). CDR3 length: 15 amino acids. Trimming pared 4 bases from V and 6 bases from J, leaving 19 bases between. Germline V lookup: CDR1 GTSNPN, CDR2 SVGIG (reference sequence). Here the CDR3 reads CAWISWTTRSNEQFF. In DNA form, the CDR3 reads TGTGCCTGGATCAGTTGGACTACCCGGAGCAATGAGCAGTTCTTC.

The chain carries TRBV10-3 and TRBJ1-1, with a weak D call TRBD1 (6 bases). Germline assignment: CDR1 ENHRY and CDR2 SYGVKD. The CDR3 has 15 residues. The ends were cut back, 1 base at V and 4 bases at J, with 13 bases in the middle. CDR3 coding DNA: TGTGCCATCAGTGAGTATGGTGACAGGCGCACTGAAGCTTTCTTT. Its translation is CAISEYGDRRTEAFF.